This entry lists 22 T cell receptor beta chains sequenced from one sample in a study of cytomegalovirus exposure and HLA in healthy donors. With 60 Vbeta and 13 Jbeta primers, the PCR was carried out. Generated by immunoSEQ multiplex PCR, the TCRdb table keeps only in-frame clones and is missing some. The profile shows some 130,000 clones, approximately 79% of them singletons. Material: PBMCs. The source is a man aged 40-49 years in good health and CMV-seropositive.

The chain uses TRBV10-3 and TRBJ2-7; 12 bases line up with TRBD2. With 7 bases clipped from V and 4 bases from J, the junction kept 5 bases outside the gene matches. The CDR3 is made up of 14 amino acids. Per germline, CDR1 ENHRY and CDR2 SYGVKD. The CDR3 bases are TGTGCCATCACCCGGACTAGCGGGGATTACGAGCAGTACTTC. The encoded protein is CAITRTSGDYEQYF.

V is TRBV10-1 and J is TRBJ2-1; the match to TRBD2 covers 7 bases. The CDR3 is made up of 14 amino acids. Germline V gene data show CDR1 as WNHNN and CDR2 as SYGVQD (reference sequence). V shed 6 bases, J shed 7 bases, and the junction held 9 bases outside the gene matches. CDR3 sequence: CASRDSSGGNEQFF. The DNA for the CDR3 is TGCGCCAGCAGGGACTCTAGCGGCGGAAATGAGCAGTTCTTC.

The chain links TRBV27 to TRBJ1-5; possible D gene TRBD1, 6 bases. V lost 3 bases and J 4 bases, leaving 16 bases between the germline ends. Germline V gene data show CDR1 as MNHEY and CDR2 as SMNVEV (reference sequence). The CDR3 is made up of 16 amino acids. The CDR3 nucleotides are TGTGCCAGCAGTTTGATGTTCCCACAGGGAAATCAGCCCCAGCATTTT. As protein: CASSLMFPQGNQPQHF.

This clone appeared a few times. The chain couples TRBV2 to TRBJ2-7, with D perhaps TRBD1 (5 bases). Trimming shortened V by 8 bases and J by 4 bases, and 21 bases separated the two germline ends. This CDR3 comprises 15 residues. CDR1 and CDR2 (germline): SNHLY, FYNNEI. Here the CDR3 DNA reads TGTGCCAGCGACGCTCTTGGGGCAGGGCGATACGAGCAGTACTTC. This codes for CASDALGAGRYEQYF.

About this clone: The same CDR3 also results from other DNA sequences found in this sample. This CDR3 is CASSLGQGGETQYF. The CDR3 DNA sequence: TGCGCCAGCAGCTTGGGACAGGGGGGGGAGACCCAGTACTTC. The chain joins TRBV5-1 to TRBJ2-5; 9 bases match TRBD1. This CDR3 comprises 14 residues. The germline V gene has CDR1 SGHRS and CDR2 YFSETQ. Losses at the gene ends were 0 bases for V and 5 bases for J; bases not matched to a gene: 2. Full variable domain (outside the CDR3, taken from reference TRBV5-1 and TRBJ2-5): KAGVTQTPRYLIKTRGQQVTLSCSPISGHRSVSWYQQTPGQGLQFLFEYFSETQRNKGNFPGRFSGRQFSNSRSEMNVSTLELGDSALYLCASSLGQGGETQYFGPGTRLLVL.

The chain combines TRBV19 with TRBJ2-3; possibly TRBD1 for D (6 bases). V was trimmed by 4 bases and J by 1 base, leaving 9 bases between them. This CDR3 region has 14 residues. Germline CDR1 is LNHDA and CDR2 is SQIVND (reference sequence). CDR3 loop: CASSRGLGTDTQYF. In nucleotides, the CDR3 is TGTGCCAGTAGTAGGGGGCTCGGCACAGATACGCAGTATTTT. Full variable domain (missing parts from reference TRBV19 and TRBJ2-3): DGGITQSPKYLFRKEGQNVTLSCEQNLNHDAMYWYRQDPGQGLRLIYYSQIVNDFQKGDIAEGYSVSREKKESFPLTVTSAQKNPTAFYLCASSRGLGTDTQYFGPGTRLTVL.

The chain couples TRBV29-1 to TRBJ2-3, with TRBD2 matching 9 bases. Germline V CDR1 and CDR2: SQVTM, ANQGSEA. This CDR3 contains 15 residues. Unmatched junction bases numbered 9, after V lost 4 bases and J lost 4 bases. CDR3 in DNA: TGCAGCGTTGTGCGGGTAGCGGGAGTAGCAGATACGCAGTATTTT. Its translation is CSVVRVAGVADTQYF.

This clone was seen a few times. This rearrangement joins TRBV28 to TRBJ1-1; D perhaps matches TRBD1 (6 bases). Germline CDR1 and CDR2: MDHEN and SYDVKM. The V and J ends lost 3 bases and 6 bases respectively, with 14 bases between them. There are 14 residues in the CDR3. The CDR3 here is CASSFEGEGAEAFF. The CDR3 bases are TGTGCCAGCAGTTTCGAGGGGGAGGGGGCTGAAGCTTTCTTT. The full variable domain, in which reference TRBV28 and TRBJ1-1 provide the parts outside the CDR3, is DVKVTQSSRYLVKRTGEKVFLECVQDMDHENMFWYRQDPGLGLRLIYFSYDVKMKEKGDIPEGYSVSREKKERFSLILESASTNQTSMYLCASSFEGEGAEAFFGQGTRLTVV.

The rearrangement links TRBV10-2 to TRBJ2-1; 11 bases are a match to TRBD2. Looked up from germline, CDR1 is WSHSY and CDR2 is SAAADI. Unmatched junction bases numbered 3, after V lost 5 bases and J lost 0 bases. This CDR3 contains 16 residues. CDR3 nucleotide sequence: TGCGCCAGCAGTTCGACTAGCGGGATCTCCTACAATGAGCAGTTCTTC. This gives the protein CASSSTSGISYNEQFF.

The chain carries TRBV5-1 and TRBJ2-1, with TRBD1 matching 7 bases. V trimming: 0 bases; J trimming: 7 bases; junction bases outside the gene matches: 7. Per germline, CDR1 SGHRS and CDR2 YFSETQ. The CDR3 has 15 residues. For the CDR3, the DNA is TGCGCCAGCAGCTTGGGACAGGGCCGCGCGAATGAGCAGTTCTTC. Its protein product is CASSLGQGRANEQFF.

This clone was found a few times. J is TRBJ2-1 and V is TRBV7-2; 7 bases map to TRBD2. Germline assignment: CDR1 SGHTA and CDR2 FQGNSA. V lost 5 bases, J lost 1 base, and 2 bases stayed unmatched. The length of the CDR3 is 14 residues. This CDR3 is CASSIGGSYNEQFF. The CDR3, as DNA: TGTGCCAGCAGCATCGGGGGGTCCTACAATGAGCAGTTCTTC.

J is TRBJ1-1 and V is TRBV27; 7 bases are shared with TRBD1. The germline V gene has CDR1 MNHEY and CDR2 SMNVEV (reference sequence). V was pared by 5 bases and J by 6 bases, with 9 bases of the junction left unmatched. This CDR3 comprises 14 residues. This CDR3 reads CASSLRQGGAEAFF. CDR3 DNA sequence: TGTGCCAGCAGTCTGCGACAGGGAGGAGCTGAAGCTTTCTTT.

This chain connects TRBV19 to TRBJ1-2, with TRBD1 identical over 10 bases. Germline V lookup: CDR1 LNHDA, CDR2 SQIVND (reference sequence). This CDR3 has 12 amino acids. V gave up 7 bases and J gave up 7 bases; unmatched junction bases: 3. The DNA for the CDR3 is TGTGCCAGTATAGGGGACAGGGGTGGCTACACCTTC. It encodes CASIGDRGGYTF. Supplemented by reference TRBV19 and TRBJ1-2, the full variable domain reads DGGITQSPKYLFRKEGQNVTLSCEQNLNHDAMYWYRQDPGQGLRLIYYSQIVNDFQKGDIAEGYSVSREKKESFPLTVTSAQKNPTAFYLCASIGDRGGYTFGSGTRLTVV.

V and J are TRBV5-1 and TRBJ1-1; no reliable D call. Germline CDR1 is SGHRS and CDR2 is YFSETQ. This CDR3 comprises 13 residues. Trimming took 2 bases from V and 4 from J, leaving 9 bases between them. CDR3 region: CASSFDSTTEAFF. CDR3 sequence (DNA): TGCGCCAGCAGCTTTGACTCCACCACTGAAGCTTTCTTT.

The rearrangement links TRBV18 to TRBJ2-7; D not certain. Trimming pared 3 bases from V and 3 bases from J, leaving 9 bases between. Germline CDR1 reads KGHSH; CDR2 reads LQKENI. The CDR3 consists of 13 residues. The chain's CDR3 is CASSPVSSYEQYF. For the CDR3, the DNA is TGTGCCAGCTCACCCGTCTCTAGCTACGAGCAGTACTTC.

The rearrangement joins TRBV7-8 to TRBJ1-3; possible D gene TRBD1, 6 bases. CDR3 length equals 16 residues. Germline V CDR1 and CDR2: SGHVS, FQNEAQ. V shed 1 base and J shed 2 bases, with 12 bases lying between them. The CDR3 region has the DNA TGTGCCAGCAGCTTAGTCGGGGGGCAGGCTGGAAACACCATATATTTT. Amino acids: CASSLVGGQAGNTIYF.

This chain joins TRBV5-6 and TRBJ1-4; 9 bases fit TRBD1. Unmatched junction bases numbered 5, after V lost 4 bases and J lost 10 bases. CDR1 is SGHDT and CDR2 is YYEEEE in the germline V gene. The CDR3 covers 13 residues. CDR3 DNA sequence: TGTGCCAGCAGCCAAGGACAGGGGAGAAAACTGTTTTTT. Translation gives CASSQGQGRKLFF.

The CDR3 coding sequence is TGTGCCAGCAAAACTCACAATGAGCAGTTCTTC. Translation gives CASKTHNEQFF. This chain links TRBV6-5 with TRBJ2-1; no firm D call. CDR1 and CDR2 from the germline V gene are MNHEY and SVGAGI. Trimming removed 7 bases at V and 5 bases at J, with 6 bases between. This CDR3 spans 11 amino acids.

In nucleotides, the CDR3 is TGTGCCAGCAGTTTAGAAGGGGGCGTCAAAAACATTCAGTACTTC. Translated, it gives CASSLEGGVKNIQYF. The V call is TRBV28, the J call TRBJ2-4, with 7 positions matching TRBD1. The CDR3 is made up of 15 amino acids. In germline, CDR1 is MDHEN, CDR2 SYDVKM. V lost 2 bases and J lost 3; bases outside the gene matches: 4.

The CDR3 coding sequence is TGCGCCAGCAGCTTGGCCACTAGCGGGAGGATCTATGAGCAGTTCTTC. This encodes CASSLATSGRIYEQFF. This chain uses TRBV5-1 with TRBJ2-1, with 12 bases that match TRBD2. The CDR3 is made up of 16 amino acids. Germline V gives CDR1 SGHRS, CDR2 YFSETQ. Trimming removed 0 bases from V and 8 bases from J; junction bases left unmatched: 6.

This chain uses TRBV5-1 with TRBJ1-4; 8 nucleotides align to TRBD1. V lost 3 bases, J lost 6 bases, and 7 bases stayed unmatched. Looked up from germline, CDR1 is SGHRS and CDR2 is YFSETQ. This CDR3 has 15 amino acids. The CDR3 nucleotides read TGCGCCAGCAGCTCCTTCGGGACAGGTCATGAAAAACTGTTTTTT. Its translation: CASSSFGTGHEKLFF.

The CDR3 loop is CASSALGQDYEQYF. The CDR3 DNA sequence: TGTGCCAGCAGCGCGCTAGGACAGGACTACGAGCAGTACTTC. V is TRBV9 and J is TRBJ2-7; 7 nucleotides agree with TRBD1. Trimming at V came to 3 bases and at J to 3 bases, leaving 6 bases not matched to a gene. The CDR3 spans 14 residues. CDR1 is SGDLS and CDR2 is YYNGEE in the germline V gene.